The 12 T cell receptor beta chains below were found in one sample sequenced in a study of T cells in Graves' hyperthyroidism and ophthalmopathy. It was RNA transcripts that yielded the amplified TCR beta CDR3 regions. HTBI primers drove first-round RT-PCR of the TCR CDR3. TCRdb reprocessed the multiplex PCR reads via MiXCR and lists one record per CDR3 protein. The top ten clones hold approximately 9.9% of a sample with about 380,000 distinct CDR3 sequences, about 15% of them seen once. Sequencing was carried out using blood. The receptors were gathered from a woman aged 55-75 years with Graves' hyperthyroidism.

This clonotype was counted a few times. The gene calls are TRBV10-3 and TRBJ2-7; no clear D. Looked up from germline, CDR1 is ENHRY and CDR2 is SYGVKD. Trimming took 1 base from V and 0 from J, leaving 4 bases between them. This CDR3 comprises 13 residues. The CDR3 region has the DNA TGTGCCATCAGTGAGTTCAGCTCCTACGAGCAGTACTTC. Translation gives CAISEFSSYEQYF.

This clonotype was seen a few times. The gene calls are TRBV19 and TRBJ1-5; 8 nucleotides line up with TRBD1. Germline V gives CDR1 LNHDA, CDR2 SQIVND (reference sequence). The CDR3 totals 16 residues. With 7 bases clipped from V and 4 bases from J, the junction kept 12 bases outside the gene matches. CDR3 sequence: CASTTTGTGGNQPQHF. The CDR3 DNA is TGTGCCAGTACCACTACCGGGACAGGAGGAAATCAGCCCCAGCATTTT. Full variable domain (missing parts from reference TRBV19 and TRBJ1-5): DGGITQSPKYLFRKEGQNVTLSCEQNLNHDAMYWYRQDPGQGLRLIYYSQIVNDFQKGDIAEGYSVSREKKESFPLTVTSAQKNPTAFYLCASTTTGTGGNQPQHFGDGTRLSIL.

In its sample, this clonotype was seen many times. The rearrangement joins TRBV7-9 to TRBJ2-7, with 10 bases identical to TRBD2. CDR3 length equals 15 residues. Germline CDR1 reads SEHNR; CDR2 reads FQNEAQ (reference sequence). The ends lost 5 bases at V and 6 bases at J; junction bases unmatched: 10. In DNA, the CDR3 is TGTGCCAGCAGCCGCAGCGGGAGGGCATATCCCGAGCAGTACTTC. It encodes CASSRSGRAYPEQYF.

This rearrangement joins TRBV5-6 to TRBJ2-2, with 8 bases aligning to TRBD2. The germline gives CDR1 SGHDT, CDR2 YYEEEE. The length of the CDR3 is 16 residues. With V trimmed by 1 base and J by 0 bases, 2 bases remained unmatched. CDR3 sequence (DNA): TGTGCCAGCAGCTTGCTAGCGGGTACGAACACCGGGGAGCTGTTTTTT. Its translation is CASSLLAGTNTGELFF.

This clonotype was found a few times. This chain connects TRBV19 to TRBJ2-7; 8 bases map to TRBD1. V lost 4 bases, J lost 3 bases, and 5 bases stayed unmatched. Per germline, CDR1 LNHDA and CDR2 SQIVND (reference sequence). This CDR3 contains 14 residues. The CDR3 DNA is TGTGCCAGTAGTAGGCAGGGGGCGTTCTACGAGCAGTACTTC. Protein sequence: CASSRQGAFYEQYF.

This clonotype was observed a single time. DNA of the CDR3: TGCAGTGGTCTAGGACAGGTGAGCACTGAAGCTTTCTTT. Translation: CSGLGQVSTEAFF. The gene calls are TRBV20-1 and TRBJ1-1; 7 nucleotides agree with TRBD1. Germline V gene sequence: CDR1 DFQATT, CDR2 SNEGSKA (reference sequence). J gave up 4 bases and V 7 bases, and 9 bases lay outside the gene matches. CDR3 size: 13 residues.

In its sample, this clonotype was seen many times. V gene TRBV7-9 combines with J gene TRBJ2-3, with a weak D call TRBD2 (6 bases). V gave up 5 bases and J gave up 1 base, with 10 bases separating them. The CDR3 length is 14 residues. In germline, CDR1 is SEHNR, CDR2 FQNEAQ (reference sequence). This CDR3 reads CASSPSVGTDTQYF. The CDR3, as DNA: TGTGCCAGCAGCCCTAGCGTGGGCACAGATACGCAGTATTTT.

This clonotype was observed many times. The J gene is TRBJ2-5, the V gene TRBV3-1; possible D gene TRBD1, 5 bases. CDR3 length: 13 amino acids. V was clipped by 3 bases and J by 1 base, with 6 bases between them. CDR1 is LGHDT and CDR2 is YNNKEL in the germline V gene (reference sequence). CDR3 sequence (DNA): TGTGCCAGCAGCCACCAGGGCCAAGAGACCCAGTACTTC. This translates into CASSHQGQETQYF.

This clonotype has ten or more counts. V and J are TRBV5-1 and TRBJ1-1; unclear D gene. CDR3 length: 13 residues. CDR1 SGHRS and CDR2 YFSETQ come from the germline V gene. V dropped 1 base and J dropped 1 base, with 5 bases sitting between them. CDR3 in amino acids: CASSLNSNTEAFF. The DNA of the CDR3 is TGCGCCAGCAGCTTGAATTCGAACACTGAAGCTTTCTTT. The entire variable domain, with the rest obtained from reference TRBV5-1 and TRBJ1-1, is as follows: KAGVTQTPRYLIKTRGQQVTLSCSPISGHRSVSWYQQTPGQGLQFLFEYFSETQRNKGNFPGRFSGRQFSNSRSEMNVSTLELGDSALYLCASSLNSNTEAFFGQGTRLTVV.

This clonotype has a count of ten or more. The rearrangement links TRBV20-1 to TRBJ2-5; 9 positions match TRBD1. Germline assignment: CDR1 DFQATT and CDR2 SNEGSKA (reference sequence). Trimming cost V 6 bases and J 4 bases; bases outside gene matches: 12. The CDR3 extends over 15 amino acids. As DNA, the CDR3 is TGCAGTGCCATATCAGACAGGGGGAGGGTAGAGACCCAGTACTTC. Its translation: CSAISDRGRVETQYF.

This clonotype appeared many times. The chain uses TRBV6-2 or TRBV6-3 and TRBJ1-2; D may be TRBD1 (5 bases). Germline V lookup: CDR1 MNHEY, CDR2 SVGEGT. V lost 6 bases and J lost 7, with 24 bases in between. CDR3 length: 16 residues. In DNA, the CDR3 is TGTGCCAGCAGCCCAGACCTAGGGACGACTGGTTCTGGCTACACCTTC. It encodes CASSPDLGTTGSGYTF.

On this clonotype: The junction shows a germline mismatch at one end, possibly a read error. The rearrangement links TRBV19 to TRBJ1-5, with TRBD1 matching 8 bases. This CDR3 is built from 15 residues. Germline CDR1 reads LNHDA; CDR2 reads SQIVND (reference sequence). Here the CDR3 reads CAGSSRTGSHQPQHF. CDR3 coding DNA: TGTGCCGGTAGTTCCAGGACAGGGAGTCATCAGCCCCAGCATTTT.